This is a list of T cell receptor beta chains from one sample in a study of T cell repertoires in cytomegalovirus infection. Their cognate antigens are unknown. One entry per CDR3 protein results from TCRdb running MiXCR on the reads. In the table there are hundreds of thousands of distinct CDR3 sequences, more than 40% of which are singletons. The sample was cultured PBMCs, taken from culture after CMV antigen stimulation. These receptor sequences come from a human donor in good health (CMV status not recorded). Some clones in this sample may be carry-over from other donors' samples. Each CDR3 is given with its conserved first and last residue. The order of the fields is CDR3 protein, CDR3 DNA, clone size, J gene, V gene, D gene. The D gene is left open where the match is weak. A row's size may be missing; if present it is once, few, many or a size class.

CASSQDPGVNGYTF TGCGCCAGCAGCCAAGATCCCGGGGTAAATGGGTACACCTTC few TRBJ1-2 TRBV4-1 .
CATSRDRTGRQPQHF TGTGCCACCAGCAGAGATCGGACAGGGCGGCAGCCCCAGCATTTT . TRBJ1-5 TRBV15 TRBD1
CASSLLTWRANQPQHF TGTGCCAGCAGCCTATTAACATGGCGGGCCAATCAGCCCCAGCATTTT few TRBJ1-5 TRBV7-8 .
CAISENRDMVTEAFF TGTGCCATCAGCGAAAACAGGGATATGGTCACTGAAGCTTTCTTT . TRBJ1-1 TRBV10-3 .
CASSPVVGDTEAFF TGCGCCAGCAGCCCTGTAGTGGGCGACACTGAAGCTTTCTTT few TRBJ1-1 TRBV5-1 .
CASSPNSTPNNSPLHF TGTGCCAGCAGCCCGAACTCCACCCCTAATAATTCACCCCTCCACTTT . TRBJ1-6 TRBV5-5 .
CASSSFRNTGELFF TGTGCCAGCAGCTCGTTCAGAAACACCGGGGAGCTGTTTTTT . TRBJ2-2 TRBV7-9 .
CSVASGRAGNEQFF TGCAGCGTTGCTAGCGGGAGGGCCGGAAATGAGCAGTTCTTC . TRBJ2-1 TRBV29-1 TRBD2
CASSQDLRTSGYNEQFF TGCGCCAGCAGCCAAGATCTTAGGACTAGCGGTTACAATGAGCAGTTCTTC . TRBJ2-1 TRBV4-3 TRBD2
CASSLTRGPDNEQFF TGTGCCAGCAGTTTAACCAGGGGTCCAGACAATGAGCAGTTCTTC few TRBJ2-1 TRBV12-3/TRBV12-4 .
CASSPRGGVIYNEQFF TGTGCCAGCAGTCCTCGGGGGGGCGTCATCTACAATGAGCAGTTCTTC . TRBJ2-1 TRBV12-3/TRBV12-4 TRBD2
CASIRIQGRGYNEQFF TGTGCCAGCATCCGCATACAGGGGAGGGGTTACAATGAGCAGTTCTTC . TRBJ2-1 TRBV28 .
CASRQSLAYEQYF TGTGCCAGCAGACAGTCTTTGGCCTACGAGCAGTACTTC . TRBJ2-7 TRBV6-1 .
CATSRGLYGSEQFF TGTGCCACCAGCAGGGGCCTCTACGGTAGTGAGCAGTTCTTC few TRBJ2-1 TRBV15 .
CSALPRGGTEAFF TGCAGTGCTCTTCCCAGGGGTGGCACTGAAGCTTTCTTT once TRBJ1-1 TRBV20-1 .
CASSPDGITGELFF TGTGCCAGCAGTCCGGACGGAATCACCGGGGAGCTGTTTTTT . TRBJ2-2 TRBV27 .
CASSFHGLGSATDTQYF TGTGCCAGCAGCTTCCACGGACTAGGATCGGCCACAGATACGCAGTATTTT . TRBJ2-3 TRBV7-2 TRBD2
CASSYSRDEAFF TGTGCCAGCAGTTACTCGAGGGATGAAGCTTTCTTT once TRBJ1-1 TRBV6-6 .
CASSYRITSGAAIKETQYF TGTGCCAGCAGTTACCGCATAACTAGCGGGGCCGCAATTAAGGAGACCCAGTACTTC few TRBJ2-5 TRBV6-5 TRBD2
CASSLGAGESEQYF TGTGCCAGCAGCTTAGGGGCGGGGGAAAGCGAGCAGTACTTC . TRBJ2-7 TRBV7-9 TRBD2
CASSSTRSPTDTQYF TGTGCCAGCAGCTCGACGCGGAGTCCCACAGATACGCAGTATTTT . TRBJ2-3 TRBV7-8 .
CASSERTSAASEQFF TGTGCCAGCAGTGAACGGACTAGCGCCGCCAGTGAGCAGTTCTTC . TRBJ2-1 TRBV6-1 TRBD2
CASRRRGTSGKRDTQYF TGTGCCAGCAGAAGAAGGGGGACTAGCGGGAAACGAGATACGCAGTATTTT few TRBJ2-3 TRBV7-2 TRBD2
CASSPSRGRFRPLHF TGTGCCAGCAGCCCCAGCAGGGGCCGGTTTAGACCCCTCCACTTT . TRBJ1-6 TRBV6-8 .
CDSSLNKAGTGEKLFF TGTGACAGCAGCCTCAATAAGGCAGGGACAGGGGAAAAACTGTTTTTT . TRBJ1-4 TRBV7-2 TRBD1
CASSEGAATNEKLFF TGTGCCAGCAGTGAAGGGGCGGCAACTAATGAAAAACTGTTTTTT few TRBJ1-4 TRBV6-1 .
CASSSLFRTATNEKLFF TGTGCCAGCAGTTCCCTTTTTCGGACAGCAACTAATGAAAAACTGTTTTTT . TRBJ1-4 TRBV2 .
CASSLSLQGGEQYF TGTGCCAGCAGCTTATCACTCCAGGGTGGCGAGCAGTACTTC . TRBJ2-7 TRBV7-2 .
CASRVARTDTQYF TGTGCCAGCAGGGTCGCGAGGACAGATACGCAGTATTTT . TRBJ2-3 TRBV6-1 .
CAIRGGLVTNEKLFF TGTGCCATCAGGGGGGGGTTGGTAACTAATGAAAAACTGTTTTTT . TRBJ1-4 TRBV10-3 .
CASSQRIQGAWETQYF TGCGCCAGCAGCCAACGCATACAGGGGGCATGGGAGACCCAGTACTTC . TRBJ2-5 TRBV4-1 TRBD1
CSAPEGGQGYRDTQYF TGCAGTGCCCCGGAGGGGGGACAGGGGTATAGAGATACGCAGTATTTT . TRBJ2-3 TRBV20-1 TRBD1
CASSLGSGTSGNEQFF TGTGCCAGCAGTTTAGGTTCGGGGACTAGCGGGAATGAGCAGTTCTTC few TRBJ2-1 TRBV12-3/TRBV12-4 TRBD2
CASSPHWGGPTPYGYTF TGTGCCAGCAGCCCCCATTGGGGGGGCCCGACGCCCTATGGCTACACCTTC many TRBJ1-2 TRBV7-2 .